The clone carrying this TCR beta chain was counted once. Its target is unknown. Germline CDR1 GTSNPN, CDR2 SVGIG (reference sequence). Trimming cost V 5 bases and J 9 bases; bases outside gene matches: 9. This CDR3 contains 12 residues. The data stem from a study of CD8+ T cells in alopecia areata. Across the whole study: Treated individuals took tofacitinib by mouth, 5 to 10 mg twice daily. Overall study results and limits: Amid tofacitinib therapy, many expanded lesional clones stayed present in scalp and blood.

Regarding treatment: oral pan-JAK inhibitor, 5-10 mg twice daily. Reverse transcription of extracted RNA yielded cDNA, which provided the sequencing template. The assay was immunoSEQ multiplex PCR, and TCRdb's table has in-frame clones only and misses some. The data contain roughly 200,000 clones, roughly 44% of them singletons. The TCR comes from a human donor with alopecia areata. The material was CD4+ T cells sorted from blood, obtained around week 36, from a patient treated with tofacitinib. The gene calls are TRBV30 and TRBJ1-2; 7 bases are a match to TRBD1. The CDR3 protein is CAWVGQAGSYTF. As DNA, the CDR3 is TGTGCCTGGGTAGGACAGGCGGGAAGCTACACCTTC.